The T cell receptor beta chain under discussion was sequenced for a study of T cells in Graves' hyperthyroidism and ophthalmopathy. Diagnostic decisions used clinical symptoms, serum thyroxine and TRAb, thyroid ultrasound and orbital computed tomography. The CDR3 is 14 residues long. CDR1 and CDR2 from the germline V gene are SGDLS and YYNGEE. V lost 4 bases and J 7 bases, leaving 14 bases between the germline ends. RNA transcripts were the template for amplifying TCR beta CDR3 regions. TCR CDR3 underwent first-round RT-PCR with the HTBI primer set. TCRdb fed the multiplex PCR reads into MiXCR, producing one record per CDR3 protein. The sample carries 490,000 or so distinct CDR3 sequences, approximately 49% recorded once. This clonotype was seen ten or more times. Its specificity is unknown. Study observations and caveats: The model foresaw ophthalmopathy a median about 6.5 months prior to onset.

The receptor was derived from an adult woman with Graves' disease, either hyperthyroidism or ophthalmopathy (not recorded which). Source material: peripheral blood or thyroid tissue (not recorded which). The V gene is TRBV9, the J gene TRBJ1-4; D gene uncertain. The CDR3 sequence: CASSTGPLGEKLFF. DNA for the CDR3: TGTGCCAGCAGCACCGGACCGTTGGGTGAAAAACTGTTTTTT.